The clone carrying this T cell receptor (beta chain) was found many times. Its matching antigen is unknown. The sample comes from a study of early T cells in non-severe SARS-CoV-2 infection. Individual cDNA molecules were tagged with unique molecular identifiers, the study reported. TCRdb re-derived calls from the 5' RACE reads in MiXCR, one entry per CDR3 protein. The sample includes over 55,000 distinct CDR3 sequences, around 12% of them seen just once. Looked up from germline, CDR1 is WNHNN and CDR2 is SYGVQD (reference sequence). V was pared by 2 bases and J by 8 bases, with 9 bases between. There are 13 residues in the CDR3. Findings and caveats of the study: Private and CD4 specificities were missed by VDJdb matching, skewed to anti-spike CD8.

The TCR was taken from an adult who was a healthcare worker with PCR-confirmed SARS-CoV-2 infection or an uninfected control (not recorded which). Sequencing was done on a sample of whole blood. The rearrangement links TRBV10-1 to TRBJ2-2; D unclear. Written as DNA, the CDR3 is TGCGCCAGCAGTGAGAGGGTCCGGGGGGAGCTGTTTTTT. As protein: CASSERVRGELFF.